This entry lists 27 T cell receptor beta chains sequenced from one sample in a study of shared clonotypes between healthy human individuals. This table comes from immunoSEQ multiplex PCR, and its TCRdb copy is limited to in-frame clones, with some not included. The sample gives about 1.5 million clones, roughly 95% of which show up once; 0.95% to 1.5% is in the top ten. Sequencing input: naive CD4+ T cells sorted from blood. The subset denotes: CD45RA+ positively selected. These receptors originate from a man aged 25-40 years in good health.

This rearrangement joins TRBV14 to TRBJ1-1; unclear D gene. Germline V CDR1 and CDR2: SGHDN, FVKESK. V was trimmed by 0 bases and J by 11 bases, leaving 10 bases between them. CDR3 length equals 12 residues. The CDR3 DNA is TGTGCCAGCAGCCAAGATAGCAGGCGCGCTTTCTTT. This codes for CASSQDSRRAFF.

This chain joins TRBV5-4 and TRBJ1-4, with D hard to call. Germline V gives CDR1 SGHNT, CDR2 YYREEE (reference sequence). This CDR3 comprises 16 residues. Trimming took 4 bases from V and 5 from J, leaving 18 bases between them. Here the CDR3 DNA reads TGTGCCAGCAGCCAATCCCACAGCAACCGCAATGAAAAACTGTTTTTT. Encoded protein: CASSQSHSNRNEKLFF.

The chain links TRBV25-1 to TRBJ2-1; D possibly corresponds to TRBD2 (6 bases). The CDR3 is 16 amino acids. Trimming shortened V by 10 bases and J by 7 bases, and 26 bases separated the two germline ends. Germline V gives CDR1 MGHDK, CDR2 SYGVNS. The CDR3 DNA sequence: TGTGCCACCGGCGCATTGAGCGGGTTCCCCCCGAATGAGCAGTTCTTC. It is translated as CATGALSGFPPNEQFF. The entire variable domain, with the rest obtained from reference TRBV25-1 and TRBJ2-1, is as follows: EADIYQTPRYLVIGTGKKITLECSQTMGHDKMYWYQQDPGMELHLIHYSYGVNSTEKGDLSSESTVSRIRTEHFPLTLESARPSHTSQYLCATGALSGFPPNEQFFGPGTRLTVL.

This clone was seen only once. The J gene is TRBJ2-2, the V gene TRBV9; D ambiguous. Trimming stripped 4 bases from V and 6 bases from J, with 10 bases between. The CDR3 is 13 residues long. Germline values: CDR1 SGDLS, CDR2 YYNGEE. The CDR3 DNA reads TGTGCCAGCAGCCCCACGTCTGCCGGGGAGCTGTTTTTT. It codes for CASSPTSAGELFF.

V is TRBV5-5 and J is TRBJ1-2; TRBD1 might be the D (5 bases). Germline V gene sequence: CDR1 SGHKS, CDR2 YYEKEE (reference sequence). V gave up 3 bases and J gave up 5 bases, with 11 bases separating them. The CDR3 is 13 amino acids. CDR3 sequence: CASSSQGLYGYTF. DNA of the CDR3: TGTGCCAGCAGCTCCCAGGGCCTATATGGCTACACCTTC.

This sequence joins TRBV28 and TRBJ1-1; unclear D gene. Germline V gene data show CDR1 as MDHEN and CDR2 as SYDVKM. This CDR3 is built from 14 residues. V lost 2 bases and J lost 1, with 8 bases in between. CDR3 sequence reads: CASSLPQRNTEAFF. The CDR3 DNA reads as TGTGCCAGCAGTTTACCTCAAAGGAACACTGAAGCTTTCTTT.

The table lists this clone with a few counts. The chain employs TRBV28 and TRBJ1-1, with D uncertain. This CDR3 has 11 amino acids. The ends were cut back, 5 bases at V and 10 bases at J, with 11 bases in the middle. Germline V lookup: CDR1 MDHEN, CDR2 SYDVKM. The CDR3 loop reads CASSADRGAFF. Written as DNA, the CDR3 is TGTGCCAGCAGTGCCGATCGGGGAGCTTTCTTT.

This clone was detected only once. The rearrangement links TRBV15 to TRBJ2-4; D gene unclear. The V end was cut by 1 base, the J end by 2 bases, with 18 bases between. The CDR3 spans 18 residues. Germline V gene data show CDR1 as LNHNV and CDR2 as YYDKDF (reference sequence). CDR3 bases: TGTGCCACCAGCAGAGTAACGCACGCGGTTAGTTCCAAAAACATTCAGTACTTC. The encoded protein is CATSRVTHAVSSKNIQYF.

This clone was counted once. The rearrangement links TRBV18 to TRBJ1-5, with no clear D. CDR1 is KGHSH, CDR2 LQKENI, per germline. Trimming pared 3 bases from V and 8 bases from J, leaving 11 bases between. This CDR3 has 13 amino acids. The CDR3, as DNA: TGTGCCAGCTCACCCTCAGGCGGAGAGCCCCAGCATTTT. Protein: CASSPSGGEPQHF.

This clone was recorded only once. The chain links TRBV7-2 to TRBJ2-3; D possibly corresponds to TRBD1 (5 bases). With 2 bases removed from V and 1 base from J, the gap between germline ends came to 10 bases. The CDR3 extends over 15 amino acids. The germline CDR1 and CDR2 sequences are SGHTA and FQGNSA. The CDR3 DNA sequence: TGTGCCAGCAGCTTAAAGGGGTGGGGCACAGATACGCAGTATTTT. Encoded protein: CASSLKGWGTDTQYF.

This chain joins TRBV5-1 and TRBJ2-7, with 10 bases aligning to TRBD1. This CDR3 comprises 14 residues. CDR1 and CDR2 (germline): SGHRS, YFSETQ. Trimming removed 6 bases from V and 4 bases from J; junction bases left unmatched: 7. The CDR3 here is CASNSDRGIYEQYF. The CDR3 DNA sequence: TGCGCCAGCAACTCGGACAGGGGGATTTACGAGCAGTACTTC.

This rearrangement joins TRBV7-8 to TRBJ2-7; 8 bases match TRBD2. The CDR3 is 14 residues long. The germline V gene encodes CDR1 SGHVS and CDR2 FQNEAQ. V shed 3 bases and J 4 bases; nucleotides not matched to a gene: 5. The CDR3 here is CASSLSGSWYEQYF. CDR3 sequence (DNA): TGTGCCAGCAGCTTGAGCGGGAGTTGGTACGAGCAGTACTTC.

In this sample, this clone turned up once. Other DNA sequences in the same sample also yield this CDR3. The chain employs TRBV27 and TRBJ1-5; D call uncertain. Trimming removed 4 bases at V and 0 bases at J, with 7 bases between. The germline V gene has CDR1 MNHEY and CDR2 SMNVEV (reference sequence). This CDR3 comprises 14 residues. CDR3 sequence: CASSSPYSNQPQHF. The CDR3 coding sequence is TGTGCCAGCAGTTCTCCCTATAGCAATCAGCCCCAGCATTTT.

DNA for the CDR3: TGCGCCAGCAGCCGATGGGACGGATCGGAGGGCTACACCTTC. The encoded protein is CASSRWDGSEGYTF. J is TRBJ1-2 and V is TRBV4-3; maybe TRBD1 (5 bases). The length of the CDR3 is 14 residues. Per the germline V gene, CDR1 is LGHNA and CDR2 is YSLEER. Trimming removed 4 bases at V and 8 bases at J, with 17 bases between.

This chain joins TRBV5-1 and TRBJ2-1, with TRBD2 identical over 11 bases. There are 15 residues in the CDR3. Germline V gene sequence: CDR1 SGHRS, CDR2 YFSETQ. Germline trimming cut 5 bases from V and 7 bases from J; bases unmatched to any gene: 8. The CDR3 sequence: CASRLVAGGPNEQFF. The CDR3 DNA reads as TGCGCCAGCAGACTCGTAGCGGGAGGGCCGAATGAGCAGTTCTTC.

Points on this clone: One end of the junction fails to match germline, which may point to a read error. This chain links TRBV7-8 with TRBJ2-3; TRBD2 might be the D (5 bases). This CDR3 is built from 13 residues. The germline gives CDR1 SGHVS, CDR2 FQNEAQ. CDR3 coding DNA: TGTGCCAGCAGCTTTCAAGGGTTTTCGGGGTTTGATTTT. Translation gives CASSFQGFSGFDF.

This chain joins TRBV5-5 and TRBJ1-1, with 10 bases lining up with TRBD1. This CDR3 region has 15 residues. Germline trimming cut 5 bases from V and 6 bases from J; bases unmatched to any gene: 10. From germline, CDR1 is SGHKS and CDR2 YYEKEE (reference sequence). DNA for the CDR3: TGTGCCAGCAGTAACTTAGGACAGGGGGTCGCTGAAGCTTTCTTT. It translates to CASSNLGQGVAEAFF.

CDR3 sequence reads: CSVEVRAGNTEAFF. The CDR3 coding sequence is TGCAGCGTTGAAGTGAGGGCAGGGAACACTGAAGCTTTCTTT. The chain joins TRBV29-1 to TRBJ1-1; no definite D call. This CDR3 has 14 residues. The germline gives CDR1 SQVTM, CDR2 ANQGSEA. The ends were cut back, 1 base at V and 1 base at J, with 10 bases in the middle.

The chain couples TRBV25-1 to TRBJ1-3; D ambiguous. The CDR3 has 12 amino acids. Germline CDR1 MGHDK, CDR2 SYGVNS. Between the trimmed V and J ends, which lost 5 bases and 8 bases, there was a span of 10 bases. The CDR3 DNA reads TGTGCCAGCAGTAAAACTCTCGACACCATATATTTT. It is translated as CASSKTLDTIYF. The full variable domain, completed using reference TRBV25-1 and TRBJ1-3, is EADIYQTPRYLVIGTGKKITLECSQTMGHDKMYWYQQDPGMELHLIHYSYGVNSTEKGDLSSESTVSRIRTEHFPLTLESARPSHTSQYLCASSKTLDTIYFGEGSWLTVV.

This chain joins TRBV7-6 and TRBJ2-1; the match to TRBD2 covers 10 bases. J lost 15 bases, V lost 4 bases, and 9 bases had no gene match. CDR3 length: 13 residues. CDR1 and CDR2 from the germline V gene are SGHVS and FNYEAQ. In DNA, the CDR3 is TGTGCCAGCAGCTCCGGACTAGCGGTACCTTTGTTCTTC. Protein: CASSSGLAVPLFF.

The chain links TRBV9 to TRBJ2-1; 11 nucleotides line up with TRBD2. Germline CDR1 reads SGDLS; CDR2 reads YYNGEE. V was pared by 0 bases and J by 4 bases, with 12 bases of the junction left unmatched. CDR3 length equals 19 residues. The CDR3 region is CASSVATRTSGSRYNEQFF. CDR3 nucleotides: TGTGCCAGCAGCGTAGCCACAAGAACTAGCGGGAGTAGGTACAATGAGCAGTTCTTC.

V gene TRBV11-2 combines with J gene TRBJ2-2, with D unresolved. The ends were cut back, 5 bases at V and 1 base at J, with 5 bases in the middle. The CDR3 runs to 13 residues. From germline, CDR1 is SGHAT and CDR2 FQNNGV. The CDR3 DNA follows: TGTGCCAGCAGCCGTGAGAACACCGGGGAGCTGTTTTTT. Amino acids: CASSRENTGELFF.

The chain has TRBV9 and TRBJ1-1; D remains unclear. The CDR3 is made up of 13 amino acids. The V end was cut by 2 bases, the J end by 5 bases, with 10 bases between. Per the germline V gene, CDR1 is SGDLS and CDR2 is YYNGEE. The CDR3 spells CASSVREWTEAFF. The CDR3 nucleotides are TGTGCCAGCAGCGTCCGGGAATGGACTGAAGCTTTCTTT.

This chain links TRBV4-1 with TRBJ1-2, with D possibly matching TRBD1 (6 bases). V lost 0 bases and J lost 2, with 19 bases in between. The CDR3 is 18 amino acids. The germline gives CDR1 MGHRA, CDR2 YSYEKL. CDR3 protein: CASSQDPHREEGNYGYTF. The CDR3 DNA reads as TGCGCCAGCAGCCAAGATCCCCACAGGGAGGAAGGAAACTATGGCTACACCTTC.

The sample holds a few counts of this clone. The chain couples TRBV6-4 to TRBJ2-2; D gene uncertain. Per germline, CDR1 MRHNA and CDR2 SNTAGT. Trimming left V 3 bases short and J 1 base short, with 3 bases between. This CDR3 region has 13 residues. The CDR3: CASSEGNTGELFF. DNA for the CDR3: TGTGCCAGCAGTGAAGGGAACACCGGGGAGCTGTTTTTT.

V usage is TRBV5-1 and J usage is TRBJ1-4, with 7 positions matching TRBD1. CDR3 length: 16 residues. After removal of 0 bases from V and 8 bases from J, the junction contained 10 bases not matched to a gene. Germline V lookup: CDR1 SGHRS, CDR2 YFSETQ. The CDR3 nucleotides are TGCGCCAGCAGCTTGGATGAACGACAGGGAGTAGAAAAACTGTTTTTT. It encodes CASSLDERQGVEKLFF.

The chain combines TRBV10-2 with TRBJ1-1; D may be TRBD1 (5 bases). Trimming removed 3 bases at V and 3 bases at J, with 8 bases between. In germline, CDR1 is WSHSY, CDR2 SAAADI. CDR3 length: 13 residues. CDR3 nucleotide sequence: TGCGCCAGCAGTGACTGGGACGACACTGAAGCTTTCTTT. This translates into CASSDWDDTEAFF.